This record concerns one T cell receptor (beta chain) sequence. Over 18 months, lack of ophthalmopathy progression marked Graves' hyperthyroidism as stable. Fresh 10 ml peripheral blood yielded PBMCs. This sample was taken from a study of T cells in Graves' hyperthyroidism and ophthalmopathy. What was amplified from RNA transcripts were TCR beta CDR3 regions. Using the HTBI primer set, a first-round RT-PCR was run on the TCR CDR3. TCRdb recomputed calls from the multiplex PCR reads with MiXCR, one row per CDR3 protein. The profile shows roughly 800,000 distinct CDR3 sequences, around 38% of them singletons. The receptor's source is a young man with Graves' hyperthyroidism. Specimen: blood.

The CDR3 region has the DNA TGTGCCAGCAGCTATAAAGCCGGGGCTACATTGGTCGAGCAGTACTTC. Amino acids: CASSYKAGATLVEQYF. The J gene is TRBJ2-7, the V gene TRBV7-3, with D tentatively TRBD1 or TRBD2 (5 bases each). The CDR3 is 16 residues long. Deletions cut 4 bases from V and 6 bases from J, with 22 bases between. Germline V CDR1 and CDR2: SGHTA, FQGTGA.